This TCR beta chain was identified during a study of type 1 regulatory T cells. Study overall: T-allo10 is an in vitro-generated, Tr1-enriched CD4 T cell product specific for alloantigen.

Germline V gene data show CDR1 as SGDLS and CDR2 as YYNGEE. This CDR3 contains 15 residues. V was shortened by 3 bases and J by 3 bases, with 12 bases between the two germline ends. The graft donor-derived T-allo10 cells reportedly recognize host alloantigens, are anergic, and suppress alloantigen-specifically. Notes on this clonotype: Its antigen is as yet unknown.

TCRdb analysed the reads with MiXCR anew, one entry per CDR3 protein. The sample records about 74,000 distinct CDR3 sequences, roughly 60% being singletons. The V and J genes are TRBV9 and TRBJ2-2; D remains ambiguous. Sequenced material: cultured T cells, either the whole culture or a sorted T cell fraction (not recorded which). The subset here: Tr1-enriched cell product generated in vitro against host alloantigens. The receptor was isolated from a human donor in good health. CDR3 DNA sequence: TGTGCCAGCAGCGGGCTGGACGGATACACCGGGGAGCTGTTTTTT. This translates into CASSGLDGYTGELFF.